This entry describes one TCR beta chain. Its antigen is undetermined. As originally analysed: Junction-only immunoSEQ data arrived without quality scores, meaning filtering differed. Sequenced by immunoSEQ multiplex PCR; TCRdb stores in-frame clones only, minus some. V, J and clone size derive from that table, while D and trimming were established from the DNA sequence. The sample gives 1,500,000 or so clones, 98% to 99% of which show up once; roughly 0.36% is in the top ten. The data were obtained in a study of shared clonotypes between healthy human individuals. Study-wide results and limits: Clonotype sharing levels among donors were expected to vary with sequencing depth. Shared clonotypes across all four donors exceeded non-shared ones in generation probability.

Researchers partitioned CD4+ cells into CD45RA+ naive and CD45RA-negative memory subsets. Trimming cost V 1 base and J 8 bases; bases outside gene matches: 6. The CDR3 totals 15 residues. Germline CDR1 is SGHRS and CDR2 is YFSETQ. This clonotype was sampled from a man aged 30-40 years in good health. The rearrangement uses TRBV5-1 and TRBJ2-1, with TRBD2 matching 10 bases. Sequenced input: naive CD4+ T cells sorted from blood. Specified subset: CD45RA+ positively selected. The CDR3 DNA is TGCGCCAGCAGCTTGACTAGCGGGATTCTTTATGAGCAGTTCTTC. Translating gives CASSLTSGILYEQFF.